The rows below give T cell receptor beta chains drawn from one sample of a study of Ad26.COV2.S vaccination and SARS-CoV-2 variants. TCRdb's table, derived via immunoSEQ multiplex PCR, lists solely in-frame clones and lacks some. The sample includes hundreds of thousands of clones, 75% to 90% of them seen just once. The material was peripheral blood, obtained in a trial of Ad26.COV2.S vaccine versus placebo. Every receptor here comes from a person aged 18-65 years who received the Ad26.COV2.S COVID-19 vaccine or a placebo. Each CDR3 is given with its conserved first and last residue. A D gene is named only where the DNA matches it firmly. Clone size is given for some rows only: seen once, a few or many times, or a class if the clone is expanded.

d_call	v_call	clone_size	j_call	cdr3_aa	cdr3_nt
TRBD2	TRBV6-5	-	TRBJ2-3	CASNPGYAGADTQYF	TGTGCCAGCAATCCGGGCTATGCGGGAGCAGATACGCAGTATTTT
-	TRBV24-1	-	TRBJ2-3	CATSVGGAGTDTQYF	TGTGCCACCAGTGTAGGGGGGGCAGGCACAGATACGCAGTATTTT
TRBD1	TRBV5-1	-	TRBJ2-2	CASSLQGAGGELFF	TGCGCCAGCAGCTTACAGGGGGCAGGCGGGGAGCTGTTTTTT
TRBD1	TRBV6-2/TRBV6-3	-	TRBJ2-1	CASSYGGTGGNEQFF	TGTGCCAGCAGTTACGGCGGGACAGGGGGCAATGAGCAGTTCTTC
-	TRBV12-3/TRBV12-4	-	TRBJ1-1	CASSLGTLTEAFF	TGTGCCAGCAGTTTAGGGACACTCACTGAAGCTTTCTTT
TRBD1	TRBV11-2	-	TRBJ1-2	CASSPNQDRWDGYTF	TGTGCCAGCAGCCCAAACCAGGACAGGTGGGATGGCTACACCTTC
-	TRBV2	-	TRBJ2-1	CASSDVSGDYNEQFF	TGTGCCAGCAGTGATGTTAGCGGAGATTACAATGAGCAGTTCTTC
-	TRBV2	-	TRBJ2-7	CASRTVLTSEQYF	TGTGCCAGCAGGACAGTACTGACGAGCGAGCAGTACTTC
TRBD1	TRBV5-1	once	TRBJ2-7	CASSVGQVSYEQYF	TGCGCCAGCAGCGTGGGACAGGTCTCCTACGAGCAGTACTTC
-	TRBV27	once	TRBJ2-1	CASSFLGGYTLDTFRDNEQFF	TGTGCCAGCAGTTTTCTAGGGGGTTACACTTTAGACACGTTCCGTGACAATGAGCAGTTCTTC
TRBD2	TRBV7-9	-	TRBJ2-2	CATRGLAGEADTGELFF	TGTGCCACCCGTGGACTAGCGGGAGAGGCGGACACCGGGGAGCTGTTTTTT
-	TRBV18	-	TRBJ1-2	CASSPGTSAYGYTF	TGTGCCAGCTCACCAGGGACAAGCGCCTATGGCTACACCTTC
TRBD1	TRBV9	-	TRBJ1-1	CASGQGERTEAFF	TGTGCCAGCGGACAGGGAGAGAGGACTGAAGCTTTCTTT
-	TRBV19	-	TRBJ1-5	CASSIGRDLRNQPQHF	TGTGCCAGTAGTATCGGACGGGACCTCAGAAATCAGCCCCAGCATTTT
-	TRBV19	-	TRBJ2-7	CASSFRDGSYEQYF	TGTGCCAGTAGTTTCCGGGACGGATCCTACGAGCAGTACTTC
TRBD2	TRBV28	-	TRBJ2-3	CASTGPRTSGTDTQYF	TGTGCCAGCACCGGACCCCGGACTAGCGGCACAGATACGCAGTATTTT
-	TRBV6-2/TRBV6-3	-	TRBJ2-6	CASSYGVSGANVLTF	TGTGCCAGCAGTTACGGGGTCTCTGGGGCCAACGTCCTGACTTTC
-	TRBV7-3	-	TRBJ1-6	CASSLDGTDNSPLHF	TGTGCCAGCAGCTTAGATGGGACTGATAATTCACCCCTCCACTTT
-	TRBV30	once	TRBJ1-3	CAWRNRSSGNTIYF	TGTGCCTGGAGAAACAGGAGCTCTGGAAACACCATATATTTT
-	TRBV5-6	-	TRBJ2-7	CASSLAPSGAYEQYF	TGTGCCAGCAGCTTGGCACCCTCCGGGGCCTACGAGCAGTACTTC
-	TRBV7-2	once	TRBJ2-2	CASSLVRQTGELFF	TGTGCCAGCAGCCTAGTAAGACAGACCGGGGAGCTGTTTTTT
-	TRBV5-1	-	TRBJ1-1	CASSFQGQNTEAFF	TGCGCCAGCAGCTTCCAGGGCCAAAACACTGAAGCTTTCTTT
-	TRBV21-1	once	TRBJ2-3	CASSKVSGVTSSTDTQYF	TGTGCCAGCAGCAAAGTAAGCGGAGTCACCTCTAGCACAGATACGCAGTATTTT
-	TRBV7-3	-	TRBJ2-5	CASSLTPPGSGETQYF	TGTGCCAGCAGCTTAACGCCCCCCGGGAGTGGAGAGACCCAGTACTTC
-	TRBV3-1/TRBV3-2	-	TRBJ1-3	CASSQDRGNTIYF	TGTGCCAGCAGCCAAGATCGCGGAAACACCATATATTTT
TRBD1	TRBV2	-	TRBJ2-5	CASSGQGAGETQYF	TGTGCCAGCAGTGGGCAGGGGGCTGGTGAGACCCAGTACTTC
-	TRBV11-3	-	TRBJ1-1	CASSPRAGTEAFF	TGTGCCAGCAGCCCCCGGGCGGGCACTGAAGCTTTCTTT
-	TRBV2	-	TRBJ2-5	CASSLVRTTQETQYF	TGTGCCAGCAGTTTAGTGCGGACAACCCAAGAGACCCAGTACTTC
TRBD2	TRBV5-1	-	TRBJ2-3	CASSLGTSEDTQYF	TGCGCCAGCAGCCTCGGGACTAGCGAGGATACGCAGTATTTT
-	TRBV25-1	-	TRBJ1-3	CASSAERGGVLPGNTIYF	TGTGCCAGCAGCGCTGAGAGGGGGGGGGTCCTACCTGGAAACACCATATATTTT
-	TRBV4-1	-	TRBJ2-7	CASSQVLVPTDSYEQYF	TGCGCCAGCAGCCAAGTCCTAGTCCCTACAGACTCCTACGAGCAGTACTTC
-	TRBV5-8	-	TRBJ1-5	CASSFGAGRGQPQHF	TGTGCCAGCAGCTTTGGAGCGGGGCGAGGGCAGCCCCAGCATTTT
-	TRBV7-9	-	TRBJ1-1	CASSLVTGGAFF	TGTGCCAGCAGCTTAGTAACGGGGGGAGCTTTCTTT
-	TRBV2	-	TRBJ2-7	CASMGVRETYEQYF	TGTGCCAGTATGGGGGTCCGGGAGACCTACGAGCAGTACTTC
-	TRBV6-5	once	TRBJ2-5	CASRRVLIEETQYF	TGTGCCAGCCGTCGCGTACTTATCGAAGAGACCCAGTACTTC